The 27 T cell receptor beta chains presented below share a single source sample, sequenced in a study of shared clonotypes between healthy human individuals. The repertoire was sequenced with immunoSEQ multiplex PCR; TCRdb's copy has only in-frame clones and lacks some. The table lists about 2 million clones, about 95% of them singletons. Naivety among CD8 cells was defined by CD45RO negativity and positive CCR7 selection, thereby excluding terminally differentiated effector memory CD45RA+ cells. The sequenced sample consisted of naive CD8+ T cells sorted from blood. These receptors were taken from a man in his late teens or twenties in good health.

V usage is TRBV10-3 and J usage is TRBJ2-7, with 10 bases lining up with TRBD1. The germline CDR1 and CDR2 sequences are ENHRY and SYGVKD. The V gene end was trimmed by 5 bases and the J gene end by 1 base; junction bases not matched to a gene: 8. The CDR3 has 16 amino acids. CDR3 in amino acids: CAISYNDRGQSYEQYF. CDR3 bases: TGTGCCATCAGTTATAACGACAGGGGGCAATCCTACGAGCAGTACTTC.

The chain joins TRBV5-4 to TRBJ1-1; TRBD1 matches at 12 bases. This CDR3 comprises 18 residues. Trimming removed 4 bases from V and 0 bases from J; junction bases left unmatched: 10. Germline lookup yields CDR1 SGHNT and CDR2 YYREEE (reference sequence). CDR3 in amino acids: CASSGHTGTGGLNTEAFF. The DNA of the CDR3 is TGTGCCAGCAGCGGGCACACCGGGACAGGGGGCCTGAACACTGAAGCTTTCTTT.

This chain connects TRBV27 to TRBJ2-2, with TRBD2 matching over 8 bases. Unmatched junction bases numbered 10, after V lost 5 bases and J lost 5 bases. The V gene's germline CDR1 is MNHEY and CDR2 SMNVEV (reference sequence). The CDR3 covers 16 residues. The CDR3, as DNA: TGTGCCAGCAGTCCTTCAGCGGGAGAGAGGACCGGGGAGCTGTTTTTT. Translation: CASSPSAGERTGELFF.

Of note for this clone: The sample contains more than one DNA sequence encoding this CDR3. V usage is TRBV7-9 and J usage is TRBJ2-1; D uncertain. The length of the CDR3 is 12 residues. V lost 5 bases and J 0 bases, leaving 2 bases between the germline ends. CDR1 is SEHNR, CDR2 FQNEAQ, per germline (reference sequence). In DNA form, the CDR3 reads TGTGCCAGCAGCCGCTCCTACAATGAGCAGTTCTTC. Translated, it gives CASSRSYNEQFF.

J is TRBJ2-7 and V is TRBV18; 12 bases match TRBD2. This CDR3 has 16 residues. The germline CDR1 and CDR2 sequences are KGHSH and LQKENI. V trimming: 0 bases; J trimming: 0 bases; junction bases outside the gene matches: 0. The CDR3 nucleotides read TGTGCCAGCTCACCACCGGGACTAGCGGGCTCCTACGAGCAGTACTTC. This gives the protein CASSPPGLAGSYEQYF.

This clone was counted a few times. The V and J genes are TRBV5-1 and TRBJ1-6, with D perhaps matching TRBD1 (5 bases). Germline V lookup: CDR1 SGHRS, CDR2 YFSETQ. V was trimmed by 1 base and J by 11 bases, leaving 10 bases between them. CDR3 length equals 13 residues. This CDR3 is CASSLIRGPPLHF. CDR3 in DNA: TGCGCCAGCAGCTTGATACGGGGACCACCCCTCCACTTT.

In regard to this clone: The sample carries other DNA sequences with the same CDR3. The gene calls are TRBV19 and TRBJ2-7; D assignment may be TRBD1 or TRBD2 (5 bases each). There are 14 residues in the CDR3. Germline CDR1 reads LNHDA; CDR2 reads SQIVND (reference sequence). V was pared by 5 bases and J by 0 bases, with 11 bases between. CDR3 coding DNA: TGTGCCAGTAGTCTCCGGGACGGCTCCTACGAGCAGTACTTC. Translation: CASSLRDGSYEQYF.

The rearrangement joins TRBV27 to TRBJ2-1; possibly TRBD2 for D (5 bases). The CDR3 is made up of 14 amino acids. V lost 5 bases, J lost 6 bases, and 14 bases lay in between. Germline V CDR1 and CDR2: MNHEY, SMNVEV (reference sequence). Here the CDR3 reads CASSRYPEGNEQFF. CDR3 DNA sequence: TGTGCCAGCAGTCGCTACCCAGAGGGCAATGAGCAGTTCTTC.

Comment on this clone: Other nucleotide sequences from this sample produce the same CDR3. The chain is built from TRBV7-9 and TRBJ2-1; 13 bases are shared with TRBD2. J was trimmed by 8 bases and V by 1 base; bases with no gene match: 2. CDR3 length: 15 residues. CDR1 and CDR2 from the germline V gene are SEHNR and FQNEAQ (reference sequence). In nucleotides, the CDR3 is TGTGCCAGCAGCTTAGGACTAGCGGGGGGCCATGAGCAGTTCTTC. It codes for CASSLGLAGGHEQFF. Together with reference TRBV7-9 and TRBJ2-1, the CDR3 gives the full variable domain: DTGVSQNPRHKITKRGQNVTFRCDPISEHNRLYWYRQTLGQGPEFLTYFQNEAQLEKSRLLSDRFSAERPKGSFSTLEIQRTEQGDSAMYLCASSLGLAGGHEQFFGPGTRLTVL.

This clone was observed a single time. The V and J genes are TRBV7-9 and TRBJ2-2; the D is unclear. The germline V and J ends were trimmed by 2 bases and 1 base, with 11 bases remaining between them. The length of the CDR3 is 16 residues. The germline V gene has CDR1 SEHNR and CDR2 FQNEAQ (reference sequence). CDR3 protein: CASSLIPSVNTGELFF. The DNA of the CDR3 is TGTGCCAGCAGCTTAATTCCTAGTGTGAACACCGGGGAGCTGTTTTTT.

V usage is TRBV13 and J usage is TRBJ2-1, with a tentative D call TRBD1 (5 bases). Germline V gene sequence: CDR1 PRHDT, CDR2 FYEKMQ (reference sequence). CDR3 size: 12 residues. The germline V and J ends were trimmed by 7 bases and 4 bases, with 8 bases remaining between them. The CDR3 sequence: CASNQGYNEQFF. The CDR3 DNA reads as TGTGCCAGCAACCAGGGATACAATGAGCAGTTCTTC.

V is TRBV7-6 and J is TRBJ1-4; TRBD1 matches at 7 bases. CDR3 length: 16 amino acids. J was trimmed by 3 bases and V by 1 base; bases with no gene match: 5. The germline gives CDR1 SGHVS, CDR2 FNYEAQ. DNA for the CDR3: TGTGCCAGCAGCTTAGAAGCCGGGACAGCTAATGAAAAACTGTTTTTT. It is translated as CASSLEAGTANEKLFF.

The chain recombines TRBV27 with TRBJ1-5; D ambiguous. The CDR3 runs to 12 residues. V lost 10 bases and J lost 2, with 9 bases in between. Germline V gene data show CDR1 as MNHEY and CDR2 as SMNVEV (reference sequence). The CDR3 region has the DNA TGTGCCACCACTGTCGGCAATCAGCCCCAGCATTTT. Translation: CATTVGNQPQHF.

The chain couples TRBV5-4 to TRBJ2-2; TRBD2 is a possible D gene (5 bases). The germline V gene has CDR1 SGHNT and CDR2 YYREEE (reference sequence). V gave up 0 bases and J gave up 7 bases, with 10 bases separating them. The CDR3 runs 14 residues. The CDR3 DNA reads TGTGCCAGCAGCTTGGCGGGGTTTAACGGGGAGCTGTTTTTT. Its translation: CASSLAGFNGELFF.

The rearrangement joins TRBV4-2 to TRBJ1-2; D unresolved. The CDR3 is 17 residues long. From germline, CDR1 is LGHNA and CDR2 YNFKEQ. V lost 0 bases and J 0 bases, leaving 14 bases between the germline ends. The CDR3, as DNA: TGTGCCAGCAGCCAAGATCCAGCCCCTTCAGCTAACTATGGCTACACCTTC. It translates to CASSQDPAPSANYGYTF.

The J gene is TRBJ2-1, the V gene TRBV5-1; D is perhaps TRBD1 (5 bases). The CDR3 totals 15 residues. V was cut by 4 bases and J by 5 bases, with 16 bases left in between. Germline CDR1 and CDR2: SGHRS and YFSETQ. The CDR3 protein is CASSPRLGLDNEQFF. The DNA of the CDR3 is TGCGCCAGCAGCCCCCGGTTGGGGCTCGACAATGAGCAGTTCTTC.

The CDR3 nucleotides read TGCGCCAGCAGCCAAGAAAGGCTAGGACACAGCTACACCTTC. It encodes CASSQERLGHSYTF. The chain employs TRBV4-1 and TRBJ1-2; D perhaps matches TRBD1 (5 bases). The CDR3 sequence is 14 residues long. The germline gives CDR1 MGHRA, CDR2 YSYEKL. The V gene lost 0 bases and the J gene lost 9 bases, with 14 bases spanning the gap.

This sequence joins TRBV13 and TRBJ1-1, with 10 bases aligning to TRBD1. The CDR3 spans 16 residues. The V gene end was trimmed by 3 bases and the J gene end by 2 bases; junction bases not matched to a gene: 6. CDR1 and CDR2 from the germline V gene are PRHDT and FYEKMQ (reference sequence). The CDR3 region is CASSFWTGGKNTEAFF. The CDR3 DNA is TGTGCCAGCAGCTTTTGGACAGGGGGGAAAAACACTGAAGCTTTCTTT.

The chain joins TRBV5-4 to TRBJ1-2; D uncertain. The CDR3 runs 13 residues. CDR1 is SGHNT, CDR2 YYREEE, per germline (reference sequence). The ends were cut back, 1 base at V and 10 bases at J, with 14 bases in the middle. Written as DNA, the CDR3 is TGTGCCAGCAGCTTGATCTTAGGAACAGACTACACCTTC. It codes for CASSLILGTDYTF.

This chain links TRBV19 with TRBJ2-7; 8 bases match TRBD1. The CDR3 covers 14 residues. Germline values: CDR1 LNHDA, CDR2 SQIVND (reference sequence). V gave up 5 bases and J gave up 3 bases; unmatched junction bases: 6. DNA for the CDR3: TGTGCCAGTAGTTTCGGGACAGGCCTCTACGAGCAGTACTTC. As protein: CASSFGTGLYEQYF.

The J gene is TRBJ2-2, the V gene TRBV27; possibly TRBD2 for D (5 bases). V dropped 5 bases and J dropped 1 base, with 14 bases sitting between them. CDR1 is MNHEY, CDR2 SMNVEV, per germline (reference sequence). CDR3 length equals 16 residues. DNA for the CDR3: TGTGCCAGCAGTGCCGCACTAGGGAGGAACACCGGGGAGCTGTTTTTT. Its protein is CASSAALGRNTGELFF.

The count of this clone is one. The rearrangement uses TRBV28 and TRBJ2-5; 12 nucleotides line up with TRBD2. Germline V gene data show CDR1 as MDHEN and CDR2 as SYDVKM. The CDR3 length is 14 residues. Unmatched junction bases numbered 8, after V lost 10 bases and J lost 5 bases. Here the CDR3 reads CAIRLAGDMETQYF. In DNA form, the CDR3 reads TGTGCCATTAGACTAGCGGGGGATATGGAGACCCAGTACTTC.

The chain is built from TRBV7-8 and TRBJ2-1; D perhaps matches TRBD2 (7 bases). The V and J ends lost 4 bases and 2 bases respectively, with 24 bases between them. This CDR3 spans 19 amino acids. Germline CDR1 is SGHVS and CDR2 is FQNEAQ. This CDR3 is CASSWRLIGGGSPYNEQFF. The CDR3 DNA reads TGTGCCAGCAGCTGGAGACTCATTGGGGGGGGCTCCCCCTACAATGAGCAGTTCTTC.

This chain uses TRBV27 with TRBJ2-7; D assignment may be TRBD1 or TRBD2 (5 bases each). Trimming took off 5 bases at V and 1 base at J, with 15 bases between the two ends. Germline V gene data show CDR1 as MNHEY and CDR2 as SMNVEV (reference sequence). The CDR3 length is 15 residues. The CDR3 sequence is CASSNRDVRSYEQYF. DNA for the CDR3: TGTGCCAGCAGTAACCGGGACGTTCGATCCTACGAGCAGTACTTC.

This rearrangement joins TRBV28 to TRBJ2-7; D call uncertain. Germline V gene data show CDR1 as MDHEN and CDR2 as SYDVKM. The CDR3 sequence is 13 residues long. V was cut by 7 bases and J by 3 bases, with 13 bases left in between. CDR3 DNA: TGTGCCAGCACCACAGTAGGTATCTACGAGCAGTACTTC. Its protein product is CASTTVGIYEQYF.

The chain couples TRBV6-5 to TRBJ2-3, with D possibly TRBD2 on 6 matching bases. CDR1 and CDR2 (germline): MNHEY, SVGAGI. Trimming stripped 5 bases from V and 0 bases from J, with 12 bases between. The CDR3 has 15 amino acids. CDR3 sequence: CASSVDGTSTDTQYF. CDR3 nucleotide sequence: TGTGCCAGCAGTGTCGACGGGACTAGCACAGATACGCAGTATTTT.

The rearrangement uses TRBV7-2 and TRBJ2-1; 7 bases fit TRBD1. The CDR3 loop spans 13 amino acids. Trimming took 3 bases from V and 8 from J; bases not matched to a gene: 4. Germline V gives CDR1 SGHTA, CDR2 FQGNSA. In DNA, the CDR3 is TGTGCCAGCAGCTTTTACAGGGGCCATGAGCAGTTCTTC. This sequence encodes CASSFYRGHEQFF.